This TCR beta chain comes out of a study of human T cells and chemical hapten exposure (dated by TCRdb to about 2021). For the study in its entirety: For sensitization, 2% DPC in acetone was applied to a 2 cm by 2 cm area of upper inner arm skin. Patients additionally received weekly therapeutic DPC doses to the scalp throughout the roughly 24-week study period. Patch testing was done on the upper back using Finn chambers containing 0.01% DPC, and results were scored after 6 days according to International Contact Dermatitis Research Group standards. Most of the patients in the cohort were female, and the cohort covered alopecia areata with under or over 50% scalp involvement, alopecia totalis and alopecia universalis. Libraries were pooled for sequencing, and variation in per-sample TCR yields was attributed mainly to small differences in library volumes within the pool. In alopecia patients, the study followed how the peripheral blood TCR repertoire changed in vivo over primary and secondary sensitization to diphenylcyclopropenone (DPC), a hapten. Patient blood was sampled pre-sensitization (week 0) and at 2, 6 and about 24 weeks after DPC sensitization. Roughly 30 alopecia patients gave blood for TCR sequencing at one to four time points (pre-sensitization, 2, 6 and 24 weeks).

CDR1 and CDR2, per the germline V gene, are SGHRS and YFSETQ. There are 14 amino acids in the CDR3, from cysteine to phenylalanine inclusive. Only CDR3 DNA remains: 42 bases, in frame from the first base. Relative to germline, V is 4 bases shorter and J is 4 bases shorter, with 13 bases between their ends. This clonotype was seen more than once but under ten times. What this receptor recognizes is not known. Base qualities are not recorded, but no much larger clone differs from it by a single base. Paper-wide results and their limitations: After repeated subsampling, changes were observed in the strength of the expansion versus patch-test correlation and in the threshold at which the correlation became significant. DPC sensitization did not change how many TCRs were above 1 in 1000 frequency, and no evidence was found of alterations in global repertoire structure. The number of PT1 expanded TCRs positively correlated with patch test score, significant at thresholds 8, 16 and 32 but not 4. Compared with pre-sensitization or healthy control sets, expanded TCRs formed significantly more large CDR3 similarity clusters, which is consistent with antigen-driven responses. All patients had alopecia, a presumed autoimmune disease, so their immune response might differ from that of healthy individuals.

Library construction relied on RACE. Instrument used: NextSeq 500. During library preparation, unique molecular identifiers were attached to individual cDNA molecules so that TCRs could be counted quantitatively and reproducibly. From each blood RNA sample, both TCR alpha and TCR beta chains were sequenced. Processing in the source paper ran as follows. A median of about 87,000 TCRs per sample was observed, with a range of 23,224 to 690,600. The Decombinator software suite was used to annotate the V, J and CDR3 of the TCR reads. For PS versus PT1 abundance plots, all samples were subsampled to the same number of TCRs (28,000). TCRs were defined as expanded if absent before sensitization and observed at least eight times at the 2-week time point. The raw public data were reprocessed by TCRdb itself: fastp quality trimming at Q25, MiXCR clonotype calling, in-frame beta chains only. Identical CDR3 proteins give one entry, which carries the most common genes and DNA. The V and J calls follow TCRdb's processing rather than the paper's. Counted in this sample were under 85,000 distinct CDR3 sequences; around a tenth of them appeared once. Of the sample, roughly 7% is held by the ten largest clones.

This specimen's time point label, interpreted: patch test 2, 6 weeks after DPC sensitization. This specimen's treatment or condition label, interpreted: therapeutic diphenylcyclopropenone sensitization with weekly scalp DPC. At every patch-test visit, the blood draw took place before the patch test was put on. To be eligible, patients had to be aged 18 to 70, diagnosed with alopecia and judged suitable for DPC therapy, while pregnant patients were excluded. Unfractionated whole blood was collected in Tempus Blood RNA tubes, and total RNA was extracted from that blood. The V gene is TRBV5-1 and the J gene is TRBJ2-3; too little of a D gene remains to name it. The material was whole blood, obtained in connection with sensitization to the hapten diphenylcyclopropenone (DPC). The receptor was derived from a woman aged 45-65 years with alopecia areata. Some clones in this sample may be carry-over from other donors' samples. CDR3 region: CASSLDRGADTQYF. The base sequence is TGCGCCAGCAGCCTGGACCGAGGAGCAGATACGCAGTATTTT. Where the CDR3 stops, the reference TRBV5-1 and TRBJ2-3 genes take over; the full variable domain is KAGVTQTPRYLIKTRGQQVTLSCSPISGHRSVSWYQQTPGQGLQFLFEYFSETQRNKGNFPGRFSGRQFSNSRSEMNVSTLELGDSALYLCASSLDRGADTQYFGPGTRLTVL.